A single sample is the source of the 30 T cell receptor beta chains below, sequenced in a study of OX40 agonist ivuxolimab in advanced cancers. Using immunoSEQ multiplex PCR, the repertoire was profiled, and TCRdb retains in-frame clones only, with some absent. The sample has tens of thousands of clones, roughly 87% seen once; the top ten hold 2.5% to 3%. Specimen: CD4+ or CD8+ T cells sorted from blood, collected in a trial of the OX40 agonist ivuxolimab. The source of these receptors is an adult with an advanced solid tumor such as melanoma, head and neck, liver or kidney cancer.

The chain has TRBV9 and TRBJ1-3, with a tentative D call TRBD1 (5 bases). The CDR3 totals 14 residues. The V gene lost 10 bases and the J gene lost 0 bases, with 14 bases spanning the gap. In germline, CDR1 is SGDLS, CDR2 YYNGEE. CDR3 bases: TGTGCCTGCGACTGGGGCCGCTCTGGAAACACCATATATTTT. Its translation is CACDWGRSGNTIYF.

This sequence joins TRBV4-3 and TRBJ2-2; 8 bases match TRBD2. The CDR3 runs to 16 residues. Germline assignment: CDR1 LGHNA and CDR2 YSLEER. V was clipped by 4 bases and J by 2 bases; unmatched bases: 6. This chain's CDR3 is CASSPKLAVNTGELFF. The CDR3 DNA sequence: TGCGCCAGCAGCCCAAAACTAGCGGTTAACACCGGGGAGCTGTTTTTT.

This sequence joins TRBV14 and TRBJ2-6; maybe TRBD2 (7 bases). This CDR3 is 17 amino acids long. V dropped 4 bases and J dropped 0 bases, with 13 bases sitting between them. Looked up from germline, CDR1 is SGHDN and CDR2 is FVKESK. The CDR3 nucleotides are TGTGCCAGCAGCCGGGTAGGGGGGGGCTCTGGGGCCAACGTCCTGACTTTC. Amino acids: CASSRVGGGSGANVLTF.

V gene TRBV7-9 combines with J gene TRBJ2-1; D gene unclear. The CDR3 spans 12 residues. V lost 5 bases to trimming and J lost 11 bases, with 13 bases between them. The germline CDR1 and CDR2 sequences are SEHNR and FQNEAQ (reference sequence). CDR3 loop: CASSETDRQQFF. The CDR3 DNA follows: TGTGCCAGCAGCGAGACGGACCGGCAGCAGTTCTTC.

This rearrangement joins TRBV19 to TRBJ2-1, with 8 bases aligning to TRBD2. J lost 4 bases, V lost 10 bases, and 9 bases had no gene match. This CDR3 has 14 amino acids. Germline V gene sequence: CDR1 LNHDA, CDR2 SQIVND (reference sequence). DNA of the CDR3: TGTGCCACCCAAGGGCGGGGGGCTTACAATGAGCAGTTCTTC. It is translated as CATQGRGAYNEQFF.

V usage is TRBV29-1 and J usage is TRBJ2-1; TRBD2 matches 8 bases. Trimming removed 7 bases from V and 6 bases from J; junction bases left unmatched: 14. Germline loops: CDR1 SQVTM, CDR2 ANQGSEA. This CDR3 is 15 amino acids long. The CDR3 reads CSAPAESGGTNEQFF. Written as DNA, the CDR3 is TGCAGCGCCCCCGCCGAAAGCGGGGGCACCAATGAGCAGTTCTTC.

The chain employs TRBV2 and TRBJ2-1, with 8 bases identical to TRBD1. With 3 bases clipped from V and 6 bases from J, the junction kept 7 bases outside the gene matches. Germline V gives CDR1 SNHLY, CDR2 FYNNEI. The CDR3 totals 15 residues. DNA of the CDR3: TGTGCCAGCAGTGACCGCAGGGGGCAAAGCAATGAGCAGTTCTTC. It yields the protein CASSDRRGQSNEQFF.

The chain carries TRBV7-2 and TRBJ2-3; D gene unclear. V lost 5 bases and J 5 bases, leaving 8 bases between the germline ends. The length of the CDR3 is 12 residues. Germline V gene sequence: CDR1 SGHTA, CDR2 FQGNSA. CDR3 residues: CASSQWGDTQYF. The CDR3, as DNA: TGTGCCAGCAGCCAATGGGGAGATACGCAGTATTTT.

The genes are TRBV28 and TRBJ2-1; unclear D gene. Germline lookup yields CDR1 MDHEN and CDR2 SYDVKM. V lost 2 bases and J 0 bases, leaving 5 bases between the germline ends. CDR3 size: 14 residues. Here the CDR3 DNA reads TGTGCCAGCAGTTTAACGGGCTCCTACAATGAGCAGTTCTTC. This codes for CASSLTGSYNEQFF.

There are a few counts of this clone. The chain couples TRBV4-3 to TRBJ1-2; no reliable D call. Germline-derived CDR1 and CDR2 are LGHNA and YSLEER. This CDR3 spans 11 amino acids. Trimming removed 0 bases at V and 9 bases at J, with 5 bases between. In DNA, the CDR3 is TGCGCCAGCAGCCAAGATGGCCGCTACACCTTC. This codes for CASSQDGRYTF.

The J gene is TRBJ1-5, the V gene TRBV6-5; D is perhaps TRBD1 (5 bases). V gave up 4 bases and J gave up 0 bases, with 10 bases separating them. The CDR3 has 15 residues. Germline V gives CDR1 MNHEY, CDR2 SVGAGI. CDR3 sequence (DNA): TGTGCCAGCAGTTCCCTGGGGGGTAGCAATCAGCCCCAGCATTTT. Encoded protein: CASSSLGGSNQPQHF.

The V and J genes are TRBV15 and TRBJ1-5; D may be TRBD1 (5 bases). The CDR3 has 17 residues. The germline CDR1 and CDR2 sequences are LNHNV and YYDKDF (reference sequence). Trimming cost V 3 bases and J 0 bases, with 15 bases left between them. The CDR3 nucleotides read TGTGCCACCAGCAGTGGTTACAGGCCAAATAGCAATCAGCCCCAGCATTTT. It encodes CATSSGYRPNSNQPQHF.

The sample holds a few counts of this clone. This sequence joins TRBV6-6 and TRBJ1-1; D remains unclear. The V gene's germline CDR1 is MNHNY and CDR2 SVGAGI (reference sequence). V lost 5 bases and J lost 4, with 8 bases in between. CDR3 length: 12 residues. The CDR3 spells CASSGGGTEAFF. In DNA, the CDR3 is TGTGCCAGCAGTGGCGGAGGCACTGAAGCTTTCTTT.

V gene TRBV7-9 combines with J gene TRBJ2-7; a weak D match, TRBD2 (5 bases). Trimming pared 0 bases from V and 0 bases from J, leaving 6 bases between. Germline assignment: CDR1 SEHNR and CDR2 FQNEAQ (reference sequence). CDR3 length: 14 residues. This chain's CDR3 is CASSLAGSSYEQYF. In DNA, the CDR3 is TGTGCCAGCAGCTTAGCGGGGAGCTCCTACGAGCAGTACTTC.

The chain is built from TRBV29-1 and TRBJ1-4, with TRBD1 matching over 8 bases. CDR1 and CDR2 from the germline V gene are SQVTM and ANQGSEA. The CDR3 spans 14 residues. With 3 bases clipped from V and 8 bases from J, the junction kept 8 bases outside the gene matches. CDR3 nucleotide sequence: TGCAGCGTTGATATCGGGACAGGAAACGAAAAACTGTTTTTT. It yields the protein CSVDIGTGNEKLFF.

The genes are TRBV5-1 and TRBJ1-2, with TRBD1 matching over 8 bases. Germline V lookup: CDR1 SGHRS, CDR2 YFSETQ. V was clipped by 4 bases and J by 9 bases; unmatched bases: 11. The CDR3 consists of 14 residues. The CDR3, as DNA: TGCGCCAGCAGCCTGGACAGGGAAACGATTCGCTACACCTTC. This encodes CASSLDRETIRYTF.

The V call is TRBV19, the J call TRBJ1-1, with TRBD1 identical over 8 bases. V dropped 2 bases and J dropped 0; count of bases not matched to a gene: 8. Germline CDR1 reads LNHDA; CDR2 reads SQIVND (reference sequence). The CDR3 runs to 17 residues. CDR3 nucleotides: TGTGCCAGTAGTATAAGTACGACAGGGGCCCTGAACACTGAAGCTTTCTTT. Protein product: CASSISTTGALNTEAFF.

The J gene is TRBJ2-1, the V gene TRBV7-3; 10 bases line up with TRBD2. Germline CDR1 SGHTA, CDR2 FQGTGA. This CDR3 has 16 residues. With 5 bases clipped from V and 7 bases from J, the junction kept 11 bases outside the gene matches. The CDR3 loop reads CASSLRAAGGPNEQFF. DNA for the CDR3: TGTGCCAGCAGCCTCCGGGCAGCGGGAGGGCCAAATGAGCAGTTCTTC.

On this clone itself: This sample also contains other DNA sequences that code for the same CDR3. The gene calls are TRBV7-2 and TRBJ1-2; D is unresolved. Germline V gene sequence: CDR1 SGHTA, CDR2 FQGNSA. Trimming removed 3 bases at V and 5 bases at J, with 7 bases between. CDR3 length: 12 residues. The DNA of the CDR3 is TGTGCCAGCAGCTTGGGAACGTATGGCTACACCTTC. Translating it yields CASSLGTYGYTF.

The count of this clone is one. This chain links TRBV7-3 with TRBJ2-3; 12 bases map to TRBD1. The CDR3 consists of 17 residues. V trimming: 3 bases; J trimming: 4 bases; junction bases outside the gene matches: 8. From germline, CDR1 is SGHTA and CDR2 FQGTGA. In nucleotides, the CDR3 is TGTGCCAGCAGCTTCGCCGGGACAGGGGGCTTGGCAGATACGCAGTATTTT. As protein: CASSFAGTGGLADTQYF.

The chain recombines TRBV29-1 with TRBJ2-1; D is unclear. CDR1 SQVTM and CDR2 ANQGSEA come from the germline V gene. This CDR3 has 12 amino acids. Trimming stripped 4 bases from V and 4 bases from J, with 8 bases between. Here the CDR3 DNA reads TGCAGCGTTGTTCCGGAATACAATGAGCAGTTCTTC. Translation: CSVVPEYNEQFF.

V usage is TRBV6-1 and J usage is TRBJ2-5; possibly TRBD1 or TRBD2 for D (6 bases each). V was trimmed by 7 bases and J by 4 bases, leaving 13 bases between them. Germline V lookup: CDR1 MNHNS, CDR2 SASEGT. The CDR3 totals 13 residues. CDR3 loop: CASTRGAGETQYF. The CDR3 DNA follows: TGTGCCAGCACAAGGGGGGCCGGAGAGACCCAGTACTTC.

The chain employs TRBV6-5 and TRBJ2-7; possibly TRBD2 for D (6 bases). The CDR3 runs 13 residues. Trimming removed 8 bases from V and 0 bases from J, with 11 bases in between. Germline lookup yields CDR1 MNHEY and CDR2 SVGAGI. The CDR3 region is CASLPDYSYEQYF. The CDR3 DNA reads TGTGCCAGCCTCCCGGACTACTCCTACGAGCAGTACTTC.

V and J are TRBV7-9 and TRBJ2-2; 9 bases fit TRBD1. The CDR3 is 13 residues long. Trimming cost V 11 bases and J 2 bases; bases outside gene matches: 3. Germline-derived CDR1 and CDR2 are SEHNR and FQNEAQ (reference sequence). The CDR3 loop is CAWGQGNTGELFF. The CDR3 nucleotides read TGTGCCTGGGGACAGGGAAACACCGGGGAGCTGTTTTTT.

The chain has TRBV30 and TRBJ2-2; D is undetermined. Per germline, CDR1 GTSNPN and CDR2 SVGIG (reference sequence). V gave up 3 bases and J gave up 4 bases, with 3 bases separating them. The CDR3 has 11 residues. The CDR3 loop is CAWRTTGELFF. The CDR3 region has the DNA TGTGCCTGGAGAACCACCGGGGAGCTGTTTTTT.

The chain links TRBV19 to TRBJ1-2; a possible D gene is TRBD1 (5 bases). The germline V gene has CDR1 LNHDA and CDR2 SQIVND (reference sequence). Between the trimmed V and J ends, which lost 1 base and 8 bases, there was a span of 20 bases. The CDR3 contains 16 residues. The CDR3 reads CASSIGPSGRAIGYTF. CDR3 in DNA: TGTGCCAGTAGTATAGGTCCCAGCGGCAGGGCAATCGGCTACACCTTC.

This chain connects TRBV27 to TRBJ2-7; D is ambiguous. Germline V gene lookup returns CDR1 MNHEY and CDR2 SMNVEV (reference sequence). Trimming removed 5 bases at V and 0 bases at J, with 14 bases between. The CDR3 runs to 15 residues. DNA for the CDR3: TGTGCCAGCAGTCCCTCCTCACAGAGCTCCTACGAGCAGTACTTC. Its translation is CASSPSSQSSYEQYF.

This rearrangement joins TRBV6-5 to TRBJ2-7; D perhaps matches TRBD2 (6 bases). The CDR3 loop spans 16 amino acids. V was shortened by 4 bases and J by 3 bases, with 19 bases between the two germline ends. From germline, CDR1 is MNHEY and CDR2 SVGAGI. The CDR3 nucleotides are TGTGCCAGCAGTTCAGGTTTACGGGGGAACTACTACGAGCAGTACTTC. Translating it yields CASSSGLRGNYYEQYF.

V and J are TRBV6-6 and TRBJ2-3; no firm D call. The CDR3 has 11 amino acids. In germline, CDR1 is MNHNY, CDR2 SVGAGI (reference sequence). V lost 5 bases and J 2 bases, leaving 2 bases between the germline ends. This chain's CDR3 is CASSDTDTQYF. The CDR3 nucleotides are TGTGCCAGCAGTGACACAGATACGCAGTATTTT.

V and J are TRBV29-1 and TRBJ2-5, with TRBD1 matching 8 bases. The J call may not be correct, given that the DNA end is closer to TRBJ2-7. Germline loops: CDR1 SQVTM, CDR2 ANQGSEA. This CDR3 is built from 12 residues. This chain's CDR3 is CSVGTGSYEQYF. The CDR3 DNA is TGCAGCGTTGGGACAGGGTCCTACGAGCAGTACTTC.